The T cell receptor beta chain under discussion was sequenced for a study of blood T cell repertoires in COVID-19. Profiling relied on immunoSEQ multiplex PCR, and the TCRdb table lists in-frame clones only, not all of them. The sample consists of under 30,000 clones, 80% to 90% of them appearing once. V trimming: 1 base; J trimming: 1 base; junction bases outside the gene matches: 5. Germline values: CDR1 LGHDT, CDR2 YNNKEL (reference sequence). The CDR3 runs to 16 residues. The source of this sequence is a human donor with acute or convalescent COVID-19. The donor label of this sample is uncertain. Sequenced sample: peripheral blood. The rearrangement uses TRBV3-1 (or the pseudogene TRBV3-2) and TRBJ2-5; 8 nucleotides match TRBD2. In DNA, the CDR3 is TGTGCCAGCAGCCAAGTCAGCGGGAGACCCCAAGAGACCCAGTACTTC. Translation gives CASSQVSGRPQETQYF.